These T cell receptor beta chains were read from a single sample in a study of spatial heterogeneity in lung cancer. One entry per CDR3 protein, called by TCRdb with MiXCR from the 5' RACE reads. The sample holds 20,000 to 25,000 distinct CDR3 sequences, approximately 4.3% seen once. Sequencing was performed on lung tumor tissue, taken at surgery. These receptors were taken from a male donor with early-stage non-small cell lung cancer. CDR3s include the opening cysteine and the closing phenylalanine or tryptophan. D genes are given only for firm matches. Part of the rows lack a size; the others show once, few, many or a class for expanded clones.

cdr3_nt: TGCGCCAGCAGCTTGGGGGCTACGAACACCGGGGAGCTGTTTTTT
cdr3_aa: CASSLGATNTGELFF
d_call: .
v_call: TRBV5-1
j_call: TRBJ2-2
clone_size: few

cdr3_nt: TGTGCCATCAGTCGGTCTGACAGTATGAACACTGAAGCTTTCTTT
cdr3_aa: CAISRSDSMNTEAFF
d_call: .
v_call: TRBV10-3
j_call: TRBJ1-1
clone_size: many

cdr3_nt: TGCGCCAGCGGTTGGTACGAGCAGTACTTC
cdr3_aa: CASGWYEQYF
d_call: .
v_call: TRBV5-1
j_call: TRBJ2-7
clone_size: many

cdr3_nt: TGTGCCAGCAGCCAAGGGGGGCTGAGCAATCAGCCCCAGCATTTT
cdr3_aa: CASSQGGLSNQPQHF
d_call: .
v_call: TRBV4-2
j_call: TRBJ1-5
clone_size: many

cdr3_nt: TGCGCCAGCAGCTTGGCGGACAGGGACCCTTCGGAGACCCAGTACTTC
cdr3_aa: CASSLADRDPSETQYF
d_call: TRBD1
v_call: TRBV5-1
j_call: TRBJ2-5
clone_size: many

cdr3_nt: TGTGCCAGCTCTGAGCAAGAGACCCAGTACTTC
cdr3_aa: CASSEQETQYF
d_call: .
v_call: TRBV18
j_call: TRBJ2-5
clone_size: medium-sized

cdr3_nt: TGTGCCGGGGGGAACACTGAAGCTTTCTTT
cdr3_aa: CAGGNTEAFF
d_call: .
v_call: TRBV7-9
j_call: TRBJ1-1
clone_size: many

cdr3_nt: TGCGCCAGCAGTTGGACTAGCGGGGCGAACAATGAGCAGTTCTTC
cdr3_aa: CASSWTSGANNEQFF
d_call: TRBD2
v_call: TRBV5-1
j_call: TRBJ2-1
clone_size: many

cdr3_nt: TGTGCCAGCAGCCCTGACATCGACACTGAAGCTTTCTTT
cdr3_aa: CASSPDIDTEAFF
d_call: .
v_call: TRBV7-3
j_call: TRBJ1-1
clone_size: .

cdr3_nt: TGTGCCATCCCCTCCCCTAGCGGGGGTACAGATACGCAGTATTTT
cdr3_aa: CAIPSPSGGTDTQYF
d_call: TRBD2
v_call: TRBV2
j_call: TRBJ2-3
clone_size: many

cdr3_nt: TGTGCCTGGAGTTCCCAGGGGGCTGGTCTGTATTTT
cdr3_aa: CAWSSQGAGLYF
d_call: TRBD1
v_call: TRBV30
j_call: TRBJ2-3
clone_size: .

cdr3_nt: TGTGCCAGCAGCTTACGTAATTTGGAGCAGTTCTTC
cdr3_aa: CASSLRNLEQFF
d_call: .
v_call: TRBV11-2
j_call: TRBJ2-1
clone_size: many

cdr3_nt: TGTGCCAGCAGTGCCCTCAGGAGCACAGATACGCAGTATTTT
cdr3_aa: CASSALRSTDTQYF
d_call: .
v_call: TRBV2
j_call: TRBJ2-3
clone_size: many

cdr3_nt: TGCAGTGCCAGGACAGGGTCAGTTAGCTCCTACGAGCAGTACTTC
cdr3_aa: CSARTGSVSSYEQYF
d_call: TRBD1
v_call: TRBV20-1
j_call: TRBJ2-7
clone_size: many

cdr3_nt: TGTGCCAGCAGCTTCCACAGGGCTTCTGGAAACACCATATATTTT
cdr3_aa: CASSFHRASGNTIYF
d_call: .
v_call: TRBV13
j_call: TRBJ1-3
clone_size: .

cdr3_nt: TGTGCCAGCAGTTTCCAGGGTTATAATTCACCCCTCCACTTT
cdr3_aa: CASSFQGYNSPLHF
d_call: .
v_call: TRBV12-3/TRBV12-4
j_call: TRBJ1-6
clone_size: many

cdr3_nt: TGTGCCAGCAGTTACTCCCCTCCACAGGGTCCGGATACGCAGTATTTT
cdr3_aa: CASSYSPPQGPDTQYF
d_call: .
v_call: TRBV6-2/TRBV6-3
j_call: TRBJ2-3
clone_size: medium-sized

cdr3_nt: TGTGCCAGCAGTGATATGGGGCAAAACATTCAGTACTTC
cdr3_aa: CASSDMGQNIQYF
d_call: .
v_call: TRBV25-1
j_call: TRBJ2-4
clone_size: many

cdr3_nt: TGTGCCAGCACGGGCACCGGGGAGCTGTTTTTT
cdr3_aa: CASTGTGELFF
d_call: .
v_call: TRBV11-2
j_call: TRBJ2-2
clone_size: few

cdr3_nt: TGTGCCAGCAGCAAATGGCTTGTACTCAGGGGAGGAGACTTAGATACGCAGTATTTT
cdr3_aa: CASSKWLVLRGGDLDTQYF
d_call: .
v_call: TRBV21-1
j_call: TRBJ2-3
clone_size: .